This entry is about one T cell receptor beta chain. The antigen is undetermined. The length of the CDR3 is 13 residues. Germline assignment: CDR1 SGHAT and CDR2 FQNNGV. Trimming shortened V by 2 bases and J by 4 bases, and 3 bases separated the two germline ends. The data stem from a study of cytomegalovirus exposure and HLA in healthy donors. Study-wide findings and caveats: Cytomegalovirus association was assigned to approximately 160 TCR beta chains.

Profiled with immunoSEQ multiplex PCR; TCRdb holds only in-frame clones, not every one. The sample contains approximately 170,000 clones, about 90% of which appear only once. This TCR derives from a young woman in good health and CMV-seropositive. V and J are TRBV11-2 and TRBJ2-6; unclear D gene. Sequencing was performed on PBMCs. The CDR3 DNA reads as TGTGCCAGCAGCTTAACAGGGGCCAACGTCCTGACTTTC. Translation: CASSLTGANVLTF.